This entry features one T cell receptor beta chain sequence. Antigen specificity is unknown. Germline V gene lookup returns CDR1 GTSNPN and CDR2 SVGIG (reference sequence). Trimming stripped 1 base from V and 1 base from J, with 4 bases between. The CDR3 spans 12 residues. The sample originates from a study of OX40 agonist ivuxolimab in advanced cancers. Study findings and constraints: It was not determined which antigens were specifically recognized by the peripheral T cells that had undergone clonal expansion.

Sequencing used immunoSEQ multiplex PCR; TCRdb keeps in-frame clones, though not all of them. The repertoire consists of 45,000 to 65,000 clones, with 85% to 90% occurring once and the leading ten covering 11%. The V and J genes are TRBV30 and TRBJ1-2; D is undetermined. This TCR was recovered from an adult with an advanced solid tumor such as melanoma, head and neck, liver or kidney cancer. Sequencing was performed on CD4+ or CD8+ T cells sorted from blood, taken in a trial of the OX40 agonist ivuxolimab. This chain's CDR3 is CAWSGINYGYTF. The CDR3, as DNA: TGTGCCTGGAGTGGCATTAACTATGGCTACACCTTC.